This T cell receptor beta chain is from a study of blood T cell repertoires in COVID-19 (dated by TCRdb to 2020 to 2021). Study-level background: Collaborator samples came from the United States, Italy and Spain and covered acute and convalescent phases of COVID-19. The repertoires were made available in a free public database intended to serve as a resource for research on the immune response to SARS-CoV-2. Where available, HLA class I and class II types were obtained from metadata supplied by the sample provider rather than from assay-based typing. The material from the prospective study consisted of cDNA or gDNA derived from T cells, B-cell-depleted T cells, or PBMCs. A de-identified subject ID, COVID-19 status, age in years and sex were almost always included in the sample metadata. Samples were obtained from the ongoing ImmuneRACE study (first 160 participants) and from 1,254 subjects provided by 6 global collaborators. Subjects who had been exposed to COVID-19, were actively infected with it, or had recovered from it provided the deeply sampled blood TCRbeta repertoires that made up the dataset.

Collaborating institutions collected whole blood in K2EDTA tubes following their own protocols. Collaborator samples were shipped for TCRbeta analysis as frozen whole blood, isolated PBMCs, or DNA extracted from either sample type. The immunoSEQ Assay, a bias-controlled multiplex PCR, was used to amplify TCRbeta CDR3 regions from genomic DNA. The study's processing was this. Nucleated cell counts per sample were estimated from amplification of reference gene primers within the assay. To quantify the absolute abundance of each unique TCRbeta CDR3 rearrangement, sequence reads were collapsed and filtered. For each sample, productive Simpson clonality was calculated as the square root of Simpson's diversity index over productive rearrangements. TCRdb provides this immuneACCESS table in a form limited to in-frame rearrangements. Some clones are lacking; in checked studies, under half of them reflect an unresolved V gene, and why the rest are absent is not known. Clone size and the V and J calls come from that table; the DNA yielded D and trimming. This sample lists roughly 120,000 clones; about three quarters were detected once. Roughly 17% of the sample lies in the top ten.

On the study overall, not on this receptor specifically: The quantity of clinical and demographic metadata differed by source and by participant and was supplied without curation.

Worth noting for this clone: What antigen it recognizes has not been identified. No base quality values were provided; no much bigger clone lies one nucleotide off.

This receptor was identified in a woman aged 80 or over with active or convalescent COVID-19. Sequencing was carried out using peripheral blood.

Here is the DNA: TGTGCCAGTAGTACCCCGGGGGAGAGGGTCGGGGAGCTGTTTTTT. Its coded protein is CASSTPGERVGELFF. The receptor chain draws on TRBV19 and TRBJ2-2; the D segment could be TRBD2, given 6 matching bases. V sheds 4 bases and J sheds 7 bases, leaving 16 bases between their ends. Reading the germline V gene (reference sequence) gives CDR1 LNHDA and CDR2 SQIVND. The CDR3 runs 15 residues from the cysteine to the phenylalanine. Only the CDR3 portion is preserved as DNA: 45 bases, with reading frame beginning at the first base.